This T cell receptor beta chain was sequenced during a study of blood T cell repertoires in COVID-19. Overall study: Samples representing acute and convalescent COVID-19 were sourced from the United States, Italy and Spain.

The CDR3 contains 15 residues. Deletions cut 5 bases from V and 2 bases from J, with 14 bases between. Germline assignment: CDR1 SNHLY and CDR2 FYNNEI. Libraries were prepared by immunoSEQ multiplex PCR; TCRdb keeps only in-frame clonotypes and omits some of them. The data contain about 150,000 clones, around 90% of them singletons. Material for sequencing was peripheral blood. This clonotype was obtained from a human donor in a cohort sampled during active COVID-19. J is TRBJ2-3 and V is TRBV2, with D perhaps matching TRBD1 (6 bases). For the CDR3, the DNA is TGTGCCAGCAGTCTGCCAGGGGTTTTCACAGATACGCAGTATTTT. Amino acid sequence: CASSLPGVFTDTQYF.